This entry lists 20 T cell receptor beta chains sequenced from one sample in a study of T cell responses to AZD1222 COVID-19 vaccine. Generated by immunoSEQ multiplex PCR, the TCRdb table keeps only in-frame clones and is missing some. The table records some 190,000 clones, about nine tenths of them present only once. Sample: peripheral blood, taken 28 days after the second AZD1222 dose. All receptors come from an adult who received the AZD1222 COVID-19 vaccine.

V gene TRBV11-1 combines with J gene TRBJ1-1; D is undetermined. Trimming stripped 2 bases from V and 2 bases from J, with 6 bases between. This CDR3 region has 13 residues. Germline-derived CDR1 and CDR2 are SGHAT and FQDESV (reference sequence). CDR3 amino acids: CASSLSTNTEAFF. In DNA, the CDR3 is TGTGCCAGCAGCTTATCTACCAACACTGAAGCTTTCTTT.

This chain joins TRBV6-1 and TRBJ1-1; TRBD1 matches 7 bases. The CDR3 length is 16 residues. The V and J ends lost 4 bases and 7 bases, in that order; junction bases with no gene match: 15. From germline, CDR1 is MNHNS and CDR2 SASEGT. The chain's CDR3 is CASSGGQSLSRGEAFF. The CDR3 DNA reads as TGTGCCAGCAGTGGGGGACAGAGTTTAAGTAGGGGTGAAGCTTTCTTT.

CDR3 bases: TGTGCCAGCAGCCCCCGGAGGGGAGGCGAGCAGTACTTC. It is translated as CASSPRRGGEQYF. The chain uses TRBV11-3 and TRBJ2-7; a possible D gene is TRBD2 (6 bases). The CDR3 is made up of 13 amino acids. Trimming took off 5 bases at V and 6 bases at J, with 14 bases between the two ends. CDR1 SGHNT and CDR2 YENEEA come from the germline V gene.

This clone has only one observation. The V and J genes are TRBV10-2 and TRBJ1-2; D remains ambiguous. Per germline, CDR1 WSHSY and CDR2 SAAADI. This CDR3 is 15 amino acids long. Trimming cost V 3 bases and J 6 bases, with 17 bases left between them. The CDR3 DNA sequence: TGCGCCAGCAGTGACCCCGGGAGGAGGTTGGATGGCTACACCTTC. This gives the protein CASSDPGRRLDGYTF.

The chain links TRBV11-2 to TRBJ2-3, with TRBD2 as a possible D gene (7 bases). CDR1 and CDR2 from the germline V gene are SGHAT and FQNNGV. The CDR3 extends over 16 amino acids. Trimming left V 3 bases short and J 2 bases short, with 15 bases between. The CDR3 coding sequence is TGTGCCAGCAGCTTGACCCCCGGGGGGCCCACAGATACGCAGTATTTT. The encoded protein is CASSLTPGGPTDTQYF. Filled out from reference TRBV11-2 and TRBJ2-3, the complete variable domain reads EAGVAQSPRYKIIEKRQSVAFWCNPISGHATLYWYQQILGQGPKLLIQFQNNGVVDDSQLPKDRFSAERLKGVDSTLKIQPAKLEDSAVYLCASSLTPGGPTDTQYFGPGTRLTVL.

The chain employs TRBV2 and TRBJ2-1; D could derive from TRBD1 or TRBD2 (5 bases each). Trimming removed 6 bases at V and 3 bases at J, with 9 bases between. The CDR3 is 13 amino acids. Germline CDR1 and CDR2: SNHLY and FYNNEI. This CDR3 reads CASRGDGYNEQFF. The CDR3 DNA is TGTGCCAGCAGGGGGGACGGCTACAATGAGCAGTTCTTC.

The V gene is TRBV12-3 or TRBV12-4, the J gene TRBJ1-2; maybe TRBD1 (6 bases). The length of the CDR3 is 13 residues. With 3 bases removed from V and 8 bases from J, the gap between germline ends came to 13 bases. CDR3: CASSFQRGAGYTF. Written as DNA, the CDR3 is TGTGCCAGCAGTTTCCAGAGGGGGGCCGGCTACACCTTC.

This clone came up once. The J gene is TRBJ1-2, the V gene TRBV7-8; D gene unclear. The CDR3 runs 15 residues. V was clipped by 1 base and J by 8 bases, with 17 bases between them. Germline assignment: CDR1 SGHVS and CDR2 FQNEAQ. For the CDR3, the DNA is TGTGCCAGCAGCTTAGAGAGATTGGGATCCCGGGGCTACACCTTC. Translated, it gives CASSLERLGSRGYTF.

The chain links TRBV6-5 to TRBJ2-3; D uncertain. The CDR3 consists of 13 residues. V shed 1 base and J shed 5 bases, with 7 bases lying between them. Per the germline V gene, CDR1 is MNHEY and CDR2 is SVGAGI. This CDR3 is CASSYLRKDTQYF. As DNA, the CDR3 is TGTGCCAGCAGTTACTTGAGGAAAGATACGCAGTATTTT.

This clone appeared a single time. This chain uses TRBV9 with TRBJ2-7; 9 positions agree with TRBD2. This CDR3 contains 16 residues. Per the germline V gene, CDR1 is SGDLS and CDR2 is YYNGEE. Unmatched junction bases numbered 8, after V lost 0 bases and J lost 4 bases. The CDR3 DNA reads TGTGCCAGCAGCGTAGCGGCTAGCGGGAATTTATACGAGCAGTACTTC. Protein sequence: CASSVAASGNLYEQYF.

The chain carries TRBV7-9 and TRBJ2-6; weak D call: TRBD1 (5 bases). Between the trimmed V and J ends, which lost 5 bases and 4 bases, there was a span of 12 bases. The CDR3 contains 15 residues. Germline lookup yields CDR1 SEHNR and CDR2 FQNEAQ (reference sequence). The CDR3 DNA is TGTGCCAGCAGCCCCAGGGTTTCCGGGGCCAACGTCCTGACTTTC. Protein: CASSPRVSGANVLTF.

V and J are TRBV23-1 and TRBJ2-3, with a tentative D call TRBD1 (6 bases). TRBV23-1 is given ORF status, its function remaining uncertain. The CDR3 consists of 15 residues. V lost 0 bases, J lost 1 base, and 8 bases lay in between. The CDR3 protein is CASSQSTGCTDTQYF. CDR3 in DNA: TGCGCCAGCAGTCAATCGACAGGATGCACAGATACGCAGTATTTT.

The chain employs TRBV18 and TRBJ2-3; weak D call: TRBD1 (6 bases). This CDR3 comprises 16 residues. The V and J ends lost 3 bases and 3 bases respectively, with 16 bases between them. Per germline, CDR1 KGHSH and CDR2 LQKENI. This CDR3 is CASSPQRNRETDTQYF. CDR3 bases: TGTGCCAGCTCACCCCAGCGTAACAGGGAGACAGATACGCAGTATTTT.

The chain uses TRBV11-2 and TRBJ1-2; maybe TRBD1 (6 bases). V lost 5 bases to trimming and J lost 8 bases, with 18 bases between them. CDR1 is SGHAT, CDR2 FQNNGV, per germline. The CDR3 is 14 amino acids. CDR3 DNA: TGTGCCAGCAGCCAGCAGGGGCCACAGGAAGGCTACACCTTC. The encoded protein is CASSQQGPQEGYTF.

J is TRBJ1-4 and V is TRBV20-1; 7 bases line up with TRBD1. The germline V gene encodes CDR1 DFQATT and CDR2 SNEGSKA (reference sequence). V lost 3 bases, J lost 4 bases, and 20 bases stayed unmatched. The CDR3 spans 19 residues. The CDR3 protein is CSASPGTASKLRINEKLFF. The CDR3 DNA reads TGCAGTGCTAGTCCCGGGACAGCCTCGAAACTTCGGATTAATGAAAAACTGTTTTTT.

The gene calls are TRBV3-1 (or the pseudogene TRBV3-2) and TRBJ2-1, with 8 bases lining up with TRBD1. The CDR3 runs to 15 residues. Germline V CDR1 and CDR2: LGHDT, YNNKEL (reference sequence). With V trimmed by 6 bases and J by 1 base, 5 bases remained unmatched. The CDR3 sequence: CASSSQGASYNEQFF. The CDR3 DNA reads as TGTGCCAGCAGTTCGCAGGGGGCTTCCTACAATGAGCAGTTCTTC.

V gene TRBV19 combines with J gene TRBJ2-2; 9 bases are shared with TRBD2. CDR1 is LNHDA and CDR2 is SQIVND in the germline V gene (reference sequence). V lost 11 bases to trimming and J lost 7 bases; unmatched junction nucleotides: 8. CDR3 length: 13 amino acids. In DNA, the CDR3 is TGTGCCCTAGCGGGGTCAAGGGTCGGGGAGCTGTTTTTT. Residues: CALAGSRVGELFF.

The chain employs TRBV7-9 and TRBJ2-3; D possibly corresponds to TRBD2 (5 bases). This CDR3 contains 13 residues. Germline values: CDR1 SEHNR, CDR2 FQNEAQ (reference sequence). V was clipped by 0 bases and J by 6 bases, with 7 bases between them. The CDR3 region is CASSLAGGDTQYF. In nucleotides, the CDR3 is TGTGCCAGCAGCTTAGCGGGCGGGGATACGCAGTATTTT.

This sequence joins TRBV14 and TRBJ1-2; unclear D gene. The V end lost 1 base, the J end lost 8 bases, and 8 bases lay between the germline ends. The CDR3 is 12 amino acids. Germline assignment: CDR1 SGHDN and CDR2 FVKESK. CDR3 in amino acids: CASSQGWEGYTF. Written as DNA, the CDR3 is TGTGCCAGCAGCCAAGGATGGGAAGGCTACACCTTC.

This clone showed up just once. This chain joins TRBV6-6 and TRBJ2-5, with 7 bases matching TRBD2. The CDR3 length is 15 residues. Per germline, CDR1 MNHNY and CDR2 SVGAGI (reference sequence). The V gene end was trimmed by 3 bases and the J gene end by 0 bases; junction bases not matched to a gene: 4. This CDR3 reads CASSYSGLYQETQYF. In DNA, the CDR3 is TGTGCCAGCAGTTATAGCGGGCTGTACCAAGAGACCCAGTACTTC.